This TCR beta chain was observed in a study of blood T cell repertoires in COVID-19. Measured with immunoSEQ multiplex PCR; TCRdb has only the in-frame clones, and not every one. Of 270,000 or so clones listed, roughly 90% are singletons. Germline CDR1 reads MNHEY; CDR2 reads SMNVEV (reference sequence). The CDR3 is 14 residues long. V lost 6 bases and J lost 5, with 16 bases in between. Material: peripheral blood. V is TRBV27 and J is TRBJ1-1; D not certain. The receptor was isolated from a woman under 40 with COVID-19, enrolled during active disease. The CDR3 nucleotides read TGTGCCAGCAGCTTCACCCCAGGCGGGACTGAAGCTTTCTTT. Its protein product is CASSFTPGGTEAFF.